What follows are 16 T cell receptor beta chains derived from one specimen sequenced in a study of blood T cell repertoires in COVID-19. The data were produced by immunoSEQ multiplex PCR, yet TCRdb's version contains in-frame clones alone and is incomplete. The sample has tens of thousands of clones, around 85% seen once. Specimen: peripheral blood. The receptors here all came from a woman aged 70-85 years with acute or convalescent COVID-19.

The chain recombines TRBV5-5 with TRBJ1-1; TRBD1 is a possible D gene (6 bases). Germline V lookup: CDR1 SGHKS, CDR2 YYEKEE (reference sequence). The CDR3 is 13 amino acids. V was clipped by 4 bases and J by 1 base, with 8 bases between them. The CDR3 sequence: CASSRTENTEAFF. In DNA, the CDR3 is TGTGCCAGCAGCAGGACAGAGAACACTGAAGCTTTCTTT.

The rearrangement joins TRBV9 to TRBJ2-1, with TRBD2 matching over 11 bases. CDR3 length equals 15 residues. The germline gives CDR1 SGDLS, CDR2 YYNGEE. After removal of 3 bases from V and 4 bases from J, the junction contained 3 bases not matched to a gene. Here the CDR3 reads CASSELAGGYNEQFF. The CDR3 DNA sequence: TGTGCCAGCAGCGAGCTAGCGGGGGGTTACAATGAGCAGTTCTTC.

V gene TRBV7-8 combines with J gene TRBJ2-4, with TRBD1 matching over 11 bases. V lost 2 bases and J lost 6; bases outside the gene matches: 12. Germline V gives CDR1 SGHVS, CDR2 FQNEAQ. CDR3 length equals 18 residues. CDR3: CASSLRGTGGRQRNIQYF. The CDR3 DNA sequence: TGTGCCAGCAGCTTAAGAGGGACAGGGGGTCGGCAACGAAACATTCAGTACTTC.

This chain links TRBV3-1 (or the pseudogene TRBV3-2) with TRBJ2-6; a weak D match, TRBD1 (5 bases). Germline CDR1 and CDR2: LGHDT and YNNKEL (reference sequence). V shed 4 bases and J shed 0 bases, with 13 bases lying between them. The CDR3 is made up of 17 amino acids. CDR3 residues: CASSPGHVSSGANVLTF. CDR3 DNA sequence: TGTGCCAGCAGCCCTGGACATGTTAGCTCTGGGGCCAACGTCCTGACTTTC.

CDR3 sequence: CASSIDRDSNQPQHF. The CDR3 DNA follows: TGTGCCAGTAGTATAGACAGGGATAGCAATCAGCCCCAGCATTTT. J is TRBJ1-5 and V is TRBV19; D is perhaps TRBD1 (5 bases). Trimming stripped 0 bases from V and 0 bases from J, with 6 bases between. This CDR3 is built from 15 residues. Germline loops: CDR1 LNHDA, CDR2 SQIVND (reference sequence).

This sequence joins TRBV6-1 and TRBJ1-4; D gene unclear. Trimming shortened V by 3 bases and J by 14 bases, and 16 bases separated the two germline ends. CDR1 and CDR2 from the germline V gene are MNHNS and SASEGT. This CDR3 region has 13 residues. CDR3 bases: TGTGCCAGCAGTGATTTCCCCGGTTCAGCGCTGTTTTTT. Translating gives CASSDFPGSALFF.

The CDR3 region has the DNA TGTGCCAGCAGCTTACCGAACAGGGGAGTGGCAACTAATGAAAAACTGTTTTTT. This sequence encodes CASSLPNRGVATNEKLFF. The chain recombines TRBV5-6 with TRBJ1-4, with 7 bases fitting TRBD1. The CDR3 totals 18 residues. The trim removed 2 bases at V and 0 bases at J, leaving 10 bases unmatched. Germline values: CDR1 SGHDT, CDR2 YYEEEE.

This clone was counted a few times. The chain has TRBV18 and TRBJ1-6; weak D call: TRBD1 (5 bases). V dropped 8 bases and J dropped 8 bases, with 10 bases sitting between them. The CDR3 is 12 amino acids. The V gene's germline CDR1 is KGHSH and CDR2 LQKENI. Here the CDR3 DNA reads TGTGCCAGCGGCCAGGGTGATTCACCCCTCCACTTT. It yields the protein CASGQGDSPLHF.

The chain recombines TRBV6-5 with TRBJ2-1; the match to TRBD2 covers 9 bases. The CDR3 length is 15 residues. Germline values: CDR1 MNHEY, CDR2 SVGAGI. Trimming at V came to 6 bases and at J to 0 bases, leaving 3 bases not matched to a gene. The CDR3 region has the DNA TGTGCCAGCAGCCTTAGCGGGGGCTCCTACAATGAGCAGTTCTTC. Translation gives CASSLSGGSYNEQFF.

The chain couples TRBV11-3 to TRBJ2-5; 9 nucleotides line up with TRBD1. The V and J ends lost 5 bases and 4 bases, in that order; junction bases with no gene match: 8. The CDR3 loop spans 15 amino acids. Per germline, CDR1 SGHNT and CDR2 YENEEA. DNA of the CDR3: TGTGCCAGCAGCGCGTCCGGGACAGGGCGAGAGACCCAGTACTTC. Protein: CASSASGTGRETQYF.

The chain uses TRBV19 and TRBJ2-1; D unclear. V was shortened by 1 base and J by 0 bases, with 7 bases between the two germline ends. This CDR3 contains 15 residues. Per germline, CDR1 LNHDA and CDR2 SQIVND (reference sequence). The CDR3 region is CASSIAGSSYNEQFF. The CDR3 region has the DNA TGTGCCAGTAGTATAGCGGGTTCCTCCTACAATGAGCAGTTCTTC.

The chain links TRBV7-9 to TRBJ1-1; 7 bases match TRBD1. The CDR3 is made up of 13 amino acids. V shed 8 bases and J 4 bases; nucleotides not matched to a gene: 7. Per the germline V gene, CDR1 is SEHNR and CDR2 is FQNEAQ (reference sequence). The CDR3 sequence: CASGTGEVTEAFF. The CDR3, as DNA: TGTGCCAGCGGAACAGGGGAGGTCACTGAAGCTTTCTTT.

This chain joins TRBV7-2 and TRBJ1-2; D might be TRBD1 (6 bases). Per the germline V gene, CDR1 is SGHTA and CDR2 is FQGNSA. Deletions cut 0 bases from V and 2 bases from J, with 10 bases between. The CDR3 loop spans 15 amino acids. CDR3 in amino acids: CASSLARGRNYGYTF. CDR3 sequence (DNA): TGTGCCAGCAGCTTAGCCAGGGGAAGGAACTATGGCTACACCTTC.

This chain connects TRBV25-1 to TRBJ2-2; 13 positions agree with TRBD2. CDR1 and CDR2 (germline): MGHDK, SYGVNS. The V and J ends lost 11 bases and 7 bases, in that order; junction bases with no gene match: 10. CDR3 length: 15 residues. In nucleotides, the CDR3 is TGTGCCTCACGACGGACTAGCGGGAGTGTCGGGGAGCTGTTTTTT. It encodes CASRRTSGSVGELFF. The full variable domain, rest sourced from reference TRBV25-1 and TRBJ2-2, is EADIYQTPRYLVIGTGKKITLECSQTMGHDKMYWYQQDPGMELHLIHYSYGVNSTEKGDLSSESTVSRIRTEHFPLTLESARPSHTSQYLCASRRTSGSVGELFFGEGSRLTVL.

The chain couples TRBV9 to TRBJ2-5; D possibly corresponds to TRBD1 (5 bases). Germline V CDR1 and CDR2: SGDLS, YYNGEE. This CDR3 is built from 15 residues. V shed 2 bases and J shed 1 base, with 12 bases lying between them. CDR3 nucleotides: TGTGCCAGCAGCGTCGGAGTGGGGCGCCAAGAGACCCAGTACTTC. Its translation is CASSVGVGRQETQYF.

The chain has TRBV20-1 and TRBJ2-5; the D gene is possibly TRBD2 (6 bases). Germline CDR1 and CDR2: DFQATT and SNEGSKA (reference sequence). This CDR3 has 11 residues. The CDR3 loop is CRSGVAETQYF. In DNA form, the CDR3 reads TGCAGGTCGGGAGTTGCGGAGACCCAGTACTTC.